A selection of T cell receptor beta chains follows, all from one sample in a study of metastatic and nonmetastatic thyroid tumors. TCRdb re-called clones from the PCR reads using MiXCR. The sample has some 93,000 clones, about 12% seen once. Sequencing was performed on blood. These receptors were taken from a female donor with papillary thyroid cancer or a benign thyroid nodule (not recorded which). Some clones in this sample may be carry-over from other donors' samples. Both conserved end residues are part of each CDR3. A D gene is named only where the DNA matches it firmly. A clone size is listed for some rows: how often the clone was seen (once, few, many), or a class if it is expanded.

clone size	D gene	J gene	V gene	CDR3 DNA	CDR3 protein
many	TRBD1	TRBJ1-1	TRBV12-3/TRBV12-4	TGTGCCAGCAGTTTCTCGACAGGGGGCACTGAAGCTTTCTTT	CASSFSTGGTEAFF
many	-	TRBJ1-1	TRBV3-1	TGTGCCAGCAGCGAATTCGGGGGAATGAACACTGAAGCTTTCTTT	CASSEFGGMNTEAFF
-	-	TRBJ2-6	TRBV6-1	TGTGCCACCACCCCCGGGGCCAACGTCCTGACTTTC	CATTPGANVLTF
many	-	TRBJ2-1	TRBV20-1	TGCAGTGCTAGAGTCGGAGCCTACAATGAGCAGTTCTTC	CSARVGAYNEQFF
many	-	TRBJ2-1	TRBV6-1	TGTGCCAGCAGTGTTGAGGGAGGGCCTACAGGGAATGAGCAGTTCTTC	CASSVEGGPTGNEQFF
many	TRBD1	TRBJ2-7	TRBV20-1	TGCAGTGCTAGAGGAAGGCCCGGGACAGGGTCCTACGAGCAGTACTTC	CSARGRPGTGSYEQYF
few	-	TRBJ1-1	TRBV28	TGCGCCAGCCAACACCTACGTAGTAATGAAGCTTTCTTT	CASQHLRSNEAFF
-	TRBD1	TRBJ1-2	TRBV30	TGTGCCTGTTACCGGGACAGGAGCCTCAAGGGTTTCTACACCTTC	CACYRDRSLKGFYTF
many	TRBD2	TRBJ2-7	TRBV29-1	TGCAGCGTGGCTAGCGGGAGGGGCCGGAACGAGCAGTACTTC	CSVASGRGRNEQYF
-	TRBD2	TRBJ2-1	TRBV6-1	TGTGCCAGCAGTAATAGCGGGATGGCCTACAATGAGCAGCTCTTC	CASSNSGMAYNEQLF
many	TRBD2	TRBJ2-2	TRBV28	TGTGCCAGCAGTTTGTATAGCGGGAGGAACACCGGGGAGCTGTTTTTT	CASSLYSGRNTGELFF
many	-	TRBJ2-2	TRBV28	TGTGCCAGCAGTGAAGCTACAGGGTGGGCAAACGGGGAGCTGTTTTTT	CASSEATGWANGELFF
few	-	TRBJ1-5	TRBV28	TGTGCCAGCAGAGACAGCTTTAATCAGCCCCAGCATTTT	CASRDSFNQPQHF
many	-	TRBJ2-1	TRBV12-3/TRBV12-4	TGTGCCAGCAGGGAAAGACAGGAGAACAATGAGCAGTTCTTC	CASRERQENNEQFF
many	-	TRBJ2-5	TRBV5-8	TGTGCCAGCAGCTTTCGAGGTCACCAAGAGACCCAGTACTTC	CASSFRGHQETQYF
many	-	TRBJ2-5	TRBV7-9	TGTGCCAGCAGCCCACTAAGGGAGCAGACCCAGTACTTC	CASSPLREQTQYF
many	-	TRBJ2-7	TRBV28	TGTGCCAGCAGTTTGGGTACGGACAGAACCTACGAGCAGTACTTC	CASSLGTDRTYEQYF
many	TRBD1	TRBJ2-5	TRBV29-1	TGCAGCGTCGCCAAAGGGACAGAAAAAGAGACCCAGTACTTC	CSVAKGTEKETQYF
few	TRBD2	TRBJ2-7	TRBV12-3/TRBV12-4	TGTGCAAGCAGTGGGACTAGCGGAAGTTACTACGAGCAGTACTTC	CASSGTSGSYYEQYF
many	TRBD1	TRBJ2-5	TRBV2	TGTGCCAGCAGTCCGGACAGGGGGGATCAAGAGACCCAGTACTTC	CASSPDRGDQETQYF
many	-	TRBJ1-1	TRBV6-2/TRBV6-3	TGTGCCAGCAGTTACGGGCCGAACACTGAAGCTTTCTTT	CASSYGPNTEAFF
many	-	TRBJ1-1	TRBV10-3	TGTGCCATCAGTGAGACAGGGAGAACTGAAGCTTTCTTT	CAISETGRTEAFF
-	-	TRBJ2-7	TRBV28	TGTGCCAGTCATGACCCCCGGGACGGGGGTTCGGACGAGCAGTACTTC	CASHDPRDGGSDEQYF
-	TRBD2	TRBJ2-1	TRBV30	TGTGCCTGGAGGCTAGCGGGATCCGGAGGTGAGCAGTTCTTC	CAWRLAGSGGEQFF